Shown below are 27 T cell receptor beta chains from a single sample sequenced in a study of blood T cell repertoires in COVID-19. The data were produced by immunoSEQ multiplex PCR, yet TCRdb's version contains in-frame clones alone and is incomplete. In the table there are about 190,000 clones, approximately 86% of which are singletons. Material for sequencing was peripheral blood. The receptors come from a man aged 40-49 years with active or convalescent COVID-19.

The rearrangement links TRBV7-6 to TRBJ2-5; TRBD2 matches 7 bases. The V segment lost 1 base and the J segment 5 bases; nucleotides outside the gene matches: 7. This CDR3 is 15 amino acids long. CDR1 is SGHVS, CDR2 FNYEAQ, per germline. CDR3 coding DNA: TGTGCCAGCAGCTTAGAATCGTCGGGGGGTGAGACCCAGTACTTC. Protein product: CASSLESSGGETQYF.

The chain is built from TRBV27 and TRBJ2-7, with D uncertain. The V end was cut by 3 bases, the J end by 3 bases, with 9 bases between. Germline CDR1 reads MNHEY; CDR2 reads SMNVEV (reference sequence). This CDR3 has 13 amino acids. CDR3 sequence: CASSFDASYEQYF. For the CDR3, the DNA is TGTGCCAGCAGTTTCGATGCGAGCTACGAGCAGTACTTC.

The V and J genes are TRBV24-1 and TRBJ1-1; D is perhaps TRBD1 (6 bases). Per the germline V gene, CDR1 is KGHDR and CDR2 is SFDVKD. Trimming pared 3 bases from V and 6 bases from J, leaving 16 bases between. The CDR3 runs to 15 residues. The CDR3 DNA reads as TGTGCCACCAGTGATGACCGACAGGTTGGTGCTGAAGCTTTCTTT. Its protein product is CATSDDRQVGAEAFF.

CDR3 DNA sequence: TGTGCCAGCAGAGACAGGCAAGAGACCCAGTACTTC. Translated, it gives CASRDRQETQYF. V is TRBV6-5 and J is TRBJ2-5, with D tentatively TRBD1 (6 bases). Germline V gene lookup returns CDR1 MNHEY and CDR2 SVGAGI. Trimming pared 6 bases from V and 2 bases from J, leaving 7 bases between. The CDR3 has 12 residues.

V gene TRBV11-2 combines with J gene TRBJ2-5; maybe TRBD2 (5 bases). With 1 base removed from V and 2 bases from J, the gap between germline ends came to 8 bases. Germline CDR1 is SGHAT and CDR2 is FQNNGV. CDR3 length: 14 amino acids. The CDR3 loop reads CASSLGWEQETQYF. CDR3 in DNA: TGTGCCAGCAGCTTAGGTTGGGAGCAAGAGACCCAGTACTTC.

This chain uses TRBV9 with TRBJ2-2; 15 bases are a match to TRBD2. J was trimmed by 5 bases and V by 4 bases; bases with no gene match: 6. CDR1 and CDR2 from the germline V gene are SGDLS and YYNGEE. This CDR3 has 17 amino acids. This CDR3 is CASSPRTSGGATGELFF. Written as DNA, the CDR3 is TGTGCCAGCAGCCCCCGGACTAGCGGGGGGGCGACCGGGGAGCTGTTTTTT.

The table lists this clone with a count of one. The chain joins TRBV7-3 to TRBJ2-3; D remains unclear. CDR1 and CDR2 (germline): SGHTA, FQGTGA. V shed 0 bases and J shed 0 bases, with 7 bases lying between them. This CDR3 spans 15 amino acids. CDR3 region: CASSLTGDSTDTQYF. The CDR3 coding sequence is TGTGCCAGCAGCTTAACTGGAGATAGCACAGATACGCAGTATTTT.

Written as DNA, the CDR3 is TGTGCCAGCAGCTCCGACACTACCGGGGAGCTGTTTTTT. Its translation is CASSSDTTGELFF. The V gene is TRBV7-8, the J gene TRBJ2-2; D is unresolved. CDR1 is SGHVS, CDR2 FQNEAQ, per germline. Between the trimmed V and J ends, which lost 4 bases and 5 bases, there was a span of 8 bases. CDR3 length: 13 residues. The entire variable domain, with the rest obtained from reference TRBV7-8 and TRBJ2-2, is as follows: GAGVSQSPRYKVAKRGQDVALRCDPISGHVSLFWYQQALGQGPEFLTYFQNEAQLDKSGLPSDRFFAERPEGSVSTLKIQRTQQEDSAVYLCASSSDTTGELFFGEGSRLTVL.

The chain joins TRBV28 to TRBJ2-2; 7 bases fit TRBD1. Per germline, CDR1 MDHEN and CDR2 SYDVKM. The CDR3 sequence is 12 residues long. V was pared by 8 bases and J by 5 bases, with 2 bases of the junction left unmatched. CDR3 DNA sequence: TGTGCCAGCGACAGGGCAACCGGGGAGCTGTTTTTT. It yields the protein CASDRATGELFF.

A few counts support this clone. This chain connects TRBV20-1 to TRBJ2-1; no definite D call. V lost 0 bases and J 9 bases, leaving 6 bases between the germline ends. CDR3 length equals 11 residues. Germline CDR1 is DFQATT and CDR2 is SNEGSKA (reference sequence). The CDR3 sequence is CSARDWAEQFF. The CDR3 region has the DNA TGCAGTGCTAGAGATTGGGCTGAGCAGTTCTTC.

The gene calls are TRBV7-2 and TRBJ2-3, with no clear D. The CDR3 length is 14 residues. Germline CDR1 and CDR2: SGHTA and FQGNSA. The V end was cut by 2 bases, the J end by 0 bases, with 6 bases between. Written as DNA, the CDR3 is TGTGCCAGCAGCTTACTTACTAGCACAGATACGCAGTATTTT. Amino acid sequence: CASSLLTSTDTQYF.

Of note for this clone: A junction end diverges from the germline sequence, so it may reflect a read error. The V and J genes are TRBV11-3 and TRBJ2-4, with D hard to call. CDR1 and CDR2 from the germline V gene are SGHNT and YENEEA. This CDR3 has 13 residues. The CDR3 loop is CASSSKAQNIQYF. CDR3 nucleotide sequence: TGTGCCAGCAGCTCAAAAGCCCAAAACATTCAGTACTTC.

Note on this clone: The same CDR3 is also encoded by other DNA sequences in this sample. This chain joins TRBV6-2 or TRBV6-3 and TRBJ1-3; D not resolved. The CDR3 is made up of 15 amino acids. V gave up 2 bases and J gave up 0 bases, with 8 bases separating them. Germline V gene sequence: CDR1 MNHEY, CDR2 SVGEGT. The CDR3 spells CASSYGGSSGNTIYF. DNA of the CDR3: TGTGCCAGCAGTTACGGAGGTTCCTCTGGAAACACCATATATTTT.

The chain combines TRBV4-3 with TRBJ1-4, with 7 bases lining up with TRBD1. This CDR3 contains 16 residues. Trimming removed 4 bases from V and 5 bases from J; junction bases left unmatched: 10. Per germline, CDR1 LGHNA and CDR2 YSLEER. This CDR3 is CASSRNTDRSNEKLFF. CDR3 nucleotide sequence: TGCGCCAGCAGCCGCAATACGGACAGGTCAAATGAAAAACTGTTTTTT.

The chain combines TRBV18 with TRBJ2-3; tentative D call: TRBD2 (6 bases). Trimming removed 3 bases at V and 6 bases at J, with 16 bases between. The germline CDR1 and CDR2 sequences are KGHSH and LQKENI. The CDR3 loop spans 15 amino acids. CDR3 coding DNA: TGTGCCAGCTCACCCCCCGGGACTGCCAGGGATACGCAGTATTTT. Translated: CASSPPGTARDTQYF.

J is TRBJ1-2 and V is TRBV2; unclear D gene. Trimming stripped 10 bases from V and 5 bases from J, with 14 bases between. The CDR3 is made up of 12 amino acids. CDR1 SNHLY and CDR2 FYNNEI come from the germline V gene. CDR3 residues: CATGGPGYGYTF. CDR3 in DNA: TGTGCCACCGGCGGGCCTGGTTATGGCTACACCTTC.

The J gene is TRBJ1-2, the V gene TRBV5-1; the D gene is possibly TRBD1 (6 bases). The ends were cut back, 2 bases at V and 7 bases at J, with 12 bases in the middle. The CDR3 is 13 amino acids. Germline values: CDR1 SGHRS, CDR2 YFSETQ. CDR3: CASSFSGELGYTF. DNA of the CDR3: TGCGCCAGCAGCTTTTCAGGGGAACTTGGCTACACCTTC.

The CDR3 coding sequence is TGTGCCAGCAGTTACACGGGACAGGGGAGCGGTACGCAGTATTTT. Its protein product is CASSYTGQGSGTQYF. The gene calls are TRBV6-6 and TRBJ2-3, with 10 bases fitting TRBD1. Germline-derived CDR1 and CDR2 are MNHNY and SVGAGI (reference sequence). V shed 2 bases and J 8 bases; nucleotides not matched to a gene: 7. The CDR3 is made up of 15 amino acids.

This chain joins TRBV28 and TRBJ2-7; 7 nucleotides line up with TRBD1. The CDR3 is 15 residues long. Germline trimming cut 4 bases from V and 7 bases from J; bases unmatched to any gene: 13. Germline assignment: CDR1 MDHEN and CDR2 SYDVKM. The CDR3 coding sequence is TGTGCCAGCAGTTACGGTGGGACAGCTCCAAGGGAGCAGTACTTC. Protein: CASSYGGTAPREQYF.

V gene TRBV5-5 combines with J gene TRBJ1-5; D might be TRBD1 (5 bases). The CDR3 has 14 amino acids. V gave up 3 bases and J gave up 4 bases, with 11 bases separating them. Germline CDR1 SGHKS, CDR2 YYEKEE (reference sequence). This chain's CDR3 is CASSWGDGNQPQHF. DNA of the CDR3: TGTGCCAGCAGCTGGGGGGACGGGAATCAGCCCCAGCATTTT.

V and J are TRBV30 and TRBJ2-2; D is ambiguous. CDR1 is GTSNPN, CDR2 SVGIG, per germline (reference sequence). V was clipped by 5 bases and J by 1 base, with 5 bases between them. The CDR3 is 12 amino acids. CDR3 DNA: TGTGCCTGGCCAGGGAACACCGGGGAGCTGTTTTTT. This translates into CAWPGNTGELFF.

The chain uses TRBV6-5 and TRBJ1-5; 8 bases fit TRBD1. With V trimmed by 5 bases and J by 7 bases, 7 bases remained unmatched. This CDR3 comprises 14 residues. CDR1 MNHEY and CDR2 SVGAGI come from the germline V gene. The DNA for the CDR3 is TGTGCCAGCAGTCCCGACAGGGGATACCAGCCCCAGCATTTT. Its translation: CASSPDRGYQPQHF.

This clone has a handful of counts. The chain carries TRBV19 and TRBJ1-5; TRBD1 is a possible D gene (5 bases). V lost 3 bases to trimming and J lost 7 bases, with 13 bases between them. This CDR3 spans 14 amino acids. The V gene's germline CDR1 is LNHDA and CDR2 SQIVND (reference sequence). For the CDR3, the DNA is TGTGCCAGTAGTATCCCTGGGAGGGGCCAGCCCCAGCATTTT. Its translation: CASSIPGRGQPQHF.

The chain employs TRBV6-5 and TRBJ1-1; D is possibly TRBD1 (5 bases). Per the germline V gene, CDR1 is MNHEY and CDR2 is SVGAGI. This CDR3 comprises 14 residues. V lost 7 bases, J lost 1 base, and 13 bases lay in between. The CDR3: CASTLGGSNTEAFF. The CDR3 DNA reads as TGTGCCAGCACCTTGGGGGGGTCGAACACTGAAGCTTTCTTT.

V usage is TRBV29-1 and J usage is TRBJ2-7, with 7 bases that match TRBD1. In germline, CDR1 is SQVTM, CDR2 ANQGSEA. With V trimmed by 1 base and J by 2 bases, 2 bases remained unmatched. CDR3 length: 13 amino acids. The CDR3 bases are TGCAGCGTTGAAGTGCAGGGGGCCTACGAGCAGTACTTC. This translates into CSVEVQGAYEQYF.

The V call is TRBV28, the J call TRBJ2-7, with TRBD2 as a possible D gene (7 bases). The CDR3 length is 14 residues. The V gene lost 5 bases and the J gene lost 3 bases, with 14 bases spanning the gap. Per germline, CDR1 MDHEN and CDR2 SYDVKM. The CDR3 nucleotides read TGTGCCAGCAGTCAAGGGGGGGCGGACTACGAGCAGTACTTC. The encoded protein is CASSQGGADYEQYF.

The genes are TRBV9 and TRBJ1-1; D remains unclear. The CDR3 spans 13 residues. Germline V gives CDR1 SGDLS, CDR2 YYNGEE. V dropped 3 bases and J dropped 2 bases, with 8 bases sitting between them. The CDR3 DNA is TGTGCCAGCAGCGCCCGGGATAACACTGAAGCTTTCTTT. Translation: CASSARDNTEAFF.